This T cell receptor beta chain comes out of a study of blood T cell repertoires in COVID-19 (dated by TCRdb to the early 2020s). About the study as a whole: The collaborator samples originated in the United States, Italy and Spain and spanned the acute and convalescent phases of COVID-19. The prospective study material was composed of cDNA or gDNA derived from T cells, B-cell-depleted T cells, or PBMCs. The dataset comprised deeply sampled blood TCRbeta repertoires from subjects exposed to, actively infected with, or recovered from COVID-19. A freely available public database, intended as a resource for researchers studying the immune response to SARS-CoV-2, is where the repertoires were released. The samples were drawn from two sources: the first 160 participants of the ongoing ImmuneRACE study, and fewer than 1,500 subjects contributed by 6 global collaborators. The sample metadata nearly always contained a de-identified subject ID, COVID-19 status, age in years and sex. Where available, HLA class I and class II types were obtained from metadata supplied by the sample provider rather than from assay-based typing. Beyond this particular receptor, the publication reports: Clinical and demographic metadata were provided uncurated, with the amount varying by source and participant.

According to the germline V gene, CDR1 reads MDHEN and CDR2 reads SYDVKM. The CDR3 holds 15 amino acids from the cysteine to the phenylalanine. Just CDR3 DNA is preserved here, 45 bases in frame from base 1. The V end gives up 2 bases and the J end 4 bases, leaving 8 bases in the junction not matched to a gene. At one collaborating source in Seattle, patients were enrolled during active infection and were followed longitudinally through the course of disease. Whole blood was collected in K2EDTA tubes by collaborating institutions according to the institutions' own protocols. For TCRbeta analysis, collaborators shipped samples in one of three forms: frozen whole blood, isolated PBMCs, or DNA extracted from either of those sample types. Comment on this clone: The specificity of this receptor is unknown. One base away there is no much larger clone; base qualities are not given.

The immunoSEQ Assay, a bias-controlled multiplex PCR, was used to amplify TCRbeta CDR3 regions from genomic DNA. The study's processing was this. Within the assay, amplification of reference gene primers was used to estimate how many nucleated cells each sample contained. Sequence reads were collapsed and filtered to measure the absolute abundance of every unique TCRbeta CDR3 rearrangement. Productive Simpson clonality was computed per sample as the square root of Simpson's diversity index over productive rearrangements. This immuneACCESS table, as held by TCRdb, lists in-frame sequences with V and J called but not all clones. Of the missing ones, under half trace to an unresolved V gene in checked studies; the others have no known cause. The DNA gave D and trimming, while V, J and clone size come from that table. The sample includes about 36,000 clones, with 80% to 90% observed a single time. Around 1.6% of the sample is in the top ten clones.

The chain was built from TRBV28 and TRBJ2-7; TRBD1 agrees with 7 junctional bases. Specimen: peripheral blood. The sequence was obtained from a man in his sixties with COVID-19, enrolled during active disease. The bases are TGTGCCAGCAGTTTAGAGGGGGCGTTTGGGTACGAGCAGTACTTC. This translates into CASSLEGAFGYEQYF.